These 17 T cell receptor beta chains came from one sample sequenced in a study of T cell repertoires in cytomegalovirus infection. One entry per CDR3 protein, called by TCRdb with MiXCR from the reads. This sample yields a few hundred thousand distinct CDR3 sequences, of which roughly 15% are seen a single time; around 8.1% belongs to the top ten. Sequencing was carried out using PBMCs. These receptors were obtained from a human donor in good health (CMV status not recorded). Some clones in this sample may be carry-over from other donors' samples.

This clonotype was observed many times. The chain is built from TRBV7-8 and TRBJ2-3; TRBD2 matches at 7 bases. Per the germline V gene, CDR1 is SGHVS and CDR2 is FQNEAQ. This CDR3 contains 17 residues. With 1 base clipped from V and 1 base from J, the junction kept 8 bases outside the gene matches. Written as DNA, the CDR3 is TGTGCCAGCAGCTTAGAGGTCGCGGCGGGGGGCACAGATACGCAGTATTTT. As protein: CASSLEVAAGGTDTQYF.

This clonotype has a count of ten or more. The chain uses TRBV6-1 and TRBJ1-5; TRBD1 matches 10 bases. The V gene end was trimmed by 6 bases and the J gene end by 4 bases; junction bases not matched to a gene: 3. Germline loops: CDR1 MNHNS, CDR2 SASEGT. The CDR3 has 14 residues. The CDR3 sequence is CASRGQGLNQPQHF. In nucleotides, the CDR3 is TGTGCCAGCAGGGGACAGGGGCTAAATCAGCCCCAGCATTTT.

A word on this clonotype: This may be a read error, as it is one base from a much larger clone. The gene calls are TRBV12-3 or TRBV12-4 and TRBJ2-7; the D gene is possibly TRBD2 (6 bases). The CDR3 is 15 residues long. V lost 7 bases to trimming and J lost 0 bases, with 16 bases between them. The DNA of the CDR3 is TGTGCCAGCACACCACAGGCGGGAAGCTCCTACGAGCAGTACGTC. Protein: CASTPQAGSSYEQYV.

This clonotype was seen more than once but under ten times. The chain has TRBV19 and TRBJ2-5, with TRBD1 matching over 9 bases. Germline V gives CDR1 LNHDA, CDR2 SQIVND (reference sequence). The CDR3 is 12 amino acids. Unmatched junction bases numbered 2, after V lost 10 bases and J lost 2 bases. CDR3 region: CATGTGQETQYF. In DNA form, the CDR3 reads TGTGCCACCGGGACAGGGCAAGAGACCCAGTACTTC.

This rearrangement joins TRBV15 to TRBJ2-2, with 9 positions matching TRBD2. The CDR3 is made up of 17 amino acids. V dropped 2 bases and J dropped 7; count of bases not matched to a gene: 11. CDR1 is LNHNV and CDR2 is YYDKDF in the germline V gene (reference sequence). The CDR3, as DNA: TGTGCCACCAGCAGATTGTCCAGCGGGGGGCCGGGCGGGGAGCTGTTTTTT. It is translated as CATSRLSSGGPGGELFF.

The sample holds a few counts of this clonotype. The chain combines TRBV4-2 with TRBJ2-7, with D uncertain. Germline V CDR1 and CDR2: LGHNA, YNFKEQ. This CDR3 spans 13 amino acids. V was cut by 0 bases and J by 1 base, with 4 bases left in between. CDR3 nucleotides: TGTGCCAGCAGCCAAGATGGTTCCTACGAGCAGTACTTC. Translation gives CASSQDGSYEQYF.

This clonotype occurred a few times. The gene calls are TRBV29-1 and TRBJ2-3; no definite D call. CDR3 size: 14 residues. Trimming stripped 7 bases from V and 0 bases from J, with 14 bases between. CDR1 SQVTM and CDR2 ANQGSEA come from the germline V gene. The CDR3 region is CSGGRMISTDTQYF. In DNA form, the CDR3 reads TGCAGCGGAGGACGGATGATTAGCACAGATACGCAGTATTTT.

The table lists this clonotype with a few counts. The chain links TRBV6-4 to TRBJ2-3; 11 nucleotides align to TRBD2. Germline values: CDR1 MRHNA, CDR2 SNTAGT. J was trimmed by 3 bases and V by 4 bases; bases with no gene match: 0. The CDR3 has 14 amino acids. The CDR3 DNA follows: TGTGCCAGCAGTGCTAGCGGGGGGACAGATACGCAGTATTTT. Its translation is CASSASGGTDTQYF.

This clonotype was recorded a few times. The rearrangement uses TRBV28 and TRBJ2-7; tentative D call: TRBD2 (5 bases). In germline, CDR1 is MDHEN, CDR2 SYDVKM. This CDR3 is 14 amino acids long. Trimming pared 7 bases from V and 6 bases from J, leaving 19 bases between. CDR3 amino acids: CASTRTAGISEQYF. CDR3 sequence (DNA): TGTGCCAGCACCCGGACCGCCGGGATTAGCGAGCAGTACTTC.

The sample holds a few counts of this clonotype. The rearrangement uses TRBV6-8 and TRBJ2-2; D unresolved. Germline V gene lookup returns CDR1 MNHGY and CDR2 SAAAGT. V was pared by 5 bases and J by 7 bases, with 8 bases between. The CDR3 runs 12 residues. The CDR3 DNA follows: TGTGCCAGCAGTCCTTCGATCGGGGAGCTGTTTTTT. It translates to CASSPSIGELFF.

The chain links TRBV12-3 or TRBV12-4 to TRBJ1-4; D may be TRBD1 (6 bases). This CDR3 has 18 residues. V lost 2 bases and J 0 bases, leaving 16 bases between the germline ends. Here the CDR3 reads CASSLFGGPLPTNEKLFF. The CDR3 region has the DNA TGTGCCAGCAGTTTATTCGGGGGCCCCCTTCCAACTAATGAAAAACTGTTTTTT.

This clonotype has a count of ten or more. In DNA, the CDR3 is TGCAGTGCTAGGATCGCCCGGGACTGGATTCAGTACTTC. Translation: CSARIARDWIQYF. The genes are TRBV20-1 and TRBJ2-4, with D possibly TRBD2 on 6 matching bases. The CDR3 has 13 residues. From germline, CDR1 is DFQATT and CDR2 SNEGSKA (reference sequence). V shed 3 bases and J shed 10 bases, with 16 bases lying between them.

This clonotype appeared a few times. As DNA, the CDR3 is TGCAGCGTTGAATACAGGAGCTCTGGGGCCAACGTCCTGACTTTC. Its translation is CSVEYRSSGANVLTF. V usage is TRBV29-1 and J usage is TRBJ2-6; TRBD1 is a possible D gene (5 bases). The CDR3 is made up of 15 amino acids. The V end lost 2 bases, the J end lost 0 bases, and 8 bases lay between the germline ends. Germline CDR1 is SQVTM and CDR2 is ANQGSEA.

This clonotype was observed many times. CDR3 sequence: CASSLAGVYGYTF. In DNA form, the CDR3 reads TGTGCCAGCAGCTTAGCAGGGGTATATGGCTACACCTTC. The chain joins TRBV7-8 to TRBJ1-2, with D possibly being TRBD1 (5 bases). The CDR3 covers 13 residues. The V gene lost 0 bases and the J gene lost 5 bases, with 7 bases spanning the gap. The germline V gene has CDR1 SGHVS and CDR2 FQNEAQ.

This clonotype was seen only a few times. The genes are TRBV9 and TRBJ2-5, with 7 bases aligning to TRBD2. V shed 3 bases, J shed 3 bases, and the junction held 5 bases outside the gene matches. The CDR3 runs to 14 residues. CDR1 is SGDLS and CDR2 is YYNGEE in the germline V gene. CDR3: CASSAGGIKETQYF. For the CDR3, the DNA is TGTGCCAGCAGCGCGGGGGGTATAAAAGAGACCCAGTACTTC.

This clonotype was observed many times. The gene calls are TRBV12-3 or TRBV12-4 and TRBJ2-1, with no clear D. The germline V and J ends were trimmed by 7 bases and 10 bases, with 11 bases remaining between them. The CDR3 consists of 11 residues. The CDR3 loop reads CASTHTSEQFF. CDR3 nucleotide sequence: TGTGCCAGCACCCACACCTCCGAGCAGTTCTTC.

This clonotype has a handful of counts. J is TRBJ2-7 and V is TRBV28; D is perhaps TRBD1 or TRBD2 (5 bases each). Germline V CDR1 and CDR2: MDHEN, SYDVKM. Trimming took off 4 bases at V and 3 bases at J, with 22 bases between the two ends. This CDR3 has 17 residues. CDR3 in DNA: TGTGCCAGCAGTTCCCGGGGCGGACGGTCAGGGTACTACGAGCAGTACTTC. This translates into CASSSRGGRSGYYEQYF. Drawing the rest from reference TRBV28 and TRBJ2-7, the complete variable domain is DVKVTQSSRYLVKRTGEKVFLECVQDMDHENMFWYRQDPGLGLRLIYFSYDVKMKEKGDIPEGYSVSREKKERFSLILESASTNQTSMYLCASSSRGGRSGYYEQYFGPGTRLTVT.